Presented here are 22 T cell receptor beta chains from one specimen sequenced in a study of T cell repertoires in cytomegalovirus infection. TCRdb ran MiXCR on the reads and lists one entry per CDR3 protein. Of roughly 640,000 distinct CDR3 sequences detected, around 24% appear once; the ten largest clones hold under 8.5%. The specimen sequenced was CD8+ T cells from PBMCs. The receptor source for this set is a human donor in good health (CMV status not recorded). Some clones in this sample may be carry-over from other donors' samples.

This clonotype has at least ten counts. V gene TRBV12-3 or TRBV12-4 combines with J gene TRBJ2-7, with D hard to call. The CDR3 is 12 amino acids. The germline V and J ends were trimmed by 5 bases and 0 bases, with 5 bases remaining between them. The CDR3 DNA sequence: TGTGCCAGCAGTCCTTACTCCTACGAGCAGTACTTC. The encoded protein is CASSPYSYEQYF.

On this clonotype itself: A much larger clone differs from this one at a single base, so this may be a read error. V is TRBV19 and J is TRBJ1-6; the D gene is possibly TRBD1 (5 bases). Germline CDR1 reads LNHDA; CDR2 reads SQIVND (reference sequence). The CDR3 contains 14 residues. The CDR3 nucleotides are TGTGCCAGTAGTAATGCGGGACTGAATTCACCCCTCCAGTTT. Translated: CASSNAGLNSPLQF.

This clonotype occurred a few times. The chain joins TRBV6-2 or TRBV6-3 to TRBJ2-7, with D tentatively TRBD1 (6 bases). There are 15 residues in the CDR3. Trimming removed 2 bases at V and 5 bases at J, with 16 bases between. The germline CDR1 and CDR2 sequences are MNHEY and SVGEGT. DNA for the CDR3: TGTGCCAGCAGTTACGAACAGGGCAGCTTCCACGAGCAGTACTTC. Its protein is CASSYEQGSFHEQYF.

J is TRBJ1-2 and V is TRBV29-1; TRBD1 aligns across 7 bases. CDR3 length: 15 residues. V shed 6 bases, J shed 3 bases, and the junction held 13 bases outside the gene matches. Per germline, CDR1 SQVTM and CDR2 ANQGSEA. The CDR3 loop is CSVVKTGLPYYGYTF. The CDR3 region has the DNA TGCAGCGTCGTTAAGACAGGGCTACCATACTATGGCTACACCTTC.

This chain uses TRBV28 with TRBJ1-2; TRBD1 agrees at 7 bases. Germline V lookup: CDR1 MDHEN, CDR2 SYDVKM. The CDR3 loop spans 14 amino acids. J gave up 3 bases and V 11 bases, and 12 bases lay outside the gene matches. The CDR3 sequence is CASHLKGAHYGYTF. The CDR3, as DNA: TGTGCCTCTCACTTGAAGGGGGCTCACTATGGCTACACCTTC.

The rearrangement joins TRBV20-1 to TRBJ1-2; 11 nucleotides align to TRBD1. V shed 6 bases and J 3 bases; nucleotides not matched to a gene: 9. Germline V gene sequence: CDR1 DFQATT, CDR2 SNEGSKA (reference sequence). The length of the CDR3 is 15 residues. CDR3 coding DNA: TGCAGTGCCAGGACAGGGGGCTTCGTCGACTATGGCTACACCTTC. Residues: CSARTGGFVDYGYTF.

The CDR3 sequence is CASSLPGETTGELFF. The CDR3 DNA is TGTGCCAGCAGCTTGCCAGGGGAAACTACCGGGGAGCTGTTTTTT. V and J are TRBV5-6 and TRBJ2-2; possibly TRBD1 for D (6 bases). CDR1 SGHDT and CDR2 YYEEEE come from the germline V gene. Between the trimmed V and J ends, which lost 1 base and 5 bases, there was a span of 12 bases. This CDR3 has 15 residues.

This sequence joins TRBV7-9 and TRBJ2-7, with D perhaps TRBD2 (5 bases). The length of the CDR3 is 14 residues. V lost 5 bases and J lost 2, with 13 bases in between. CDR1 is SEHNR and CDR2 is FQNEAQ in the germline V gene (reference sequence). Here the CDR3 DNA reads TGTGCCAGCAGCCAAAAGGACGGGACCTACGAGCAGTACGTC. Translating gives CASSQKDGTYEQYV.

CDR3 sequence reads: CASSFGGDGSYEQYF. The CDR3 nucleotides are TGTGCCAGCAGTTTTGGAGGGGACGGTAGCTACGAGCAGTACTTC. The rearrangement links TRBV27 to TRBJ2-7; the D gene is possibly TRBD2 (6 bases). The CDR3 extends over 15 amino acids. The V and J ends lost 3 bases and 3 bases respectively, with 15 bases between them. CDR1 and CDR2 from the germline V gene are MNHEY and SMNVEV (reference sequence).

The CDR3 region is CSARSGTSGGAIYNEQFF. In DNA form, the CDR3 reads TGCAGTGCTAGATCCGGGACTAGCGGGGGGGCTATTTACAATGAGCAGTTCTTC. The chain combines TRBV20-1 with TRBJ2-1; 16 bases match TRBD2. This CDR3 region has 18 residues. J gave up 4 bases and V 2 bases, and 8 bases lay outside the gene matches. Germline V gene sequence: CDR1 DFQATT, CDR2 SNEGSKA (reference sequence).

As to this clonotype: A read error is possible here, since a much larger clone lies one base away. The chain uses TRBV6-2 or TRBV6-3 and TRBJ1-1; D remains unclear. V was trimmed by 0 bases and J by 1 base, leaving 6 bases between them. The CDR3 is made up of 14 amino acids. Germline CDR1 reads MNHEY; CDR2 reads SVGEGT. The CDR3 loop reads CASSYSAGNTEAFF. For the CDR3, the DNA is TGTGCCAGCAGTTACTCGGCGGGGAACACTGAAGCTTTCTTT.

The rearrangement links TRBV7-9 to TRBJ2-7; perhaps D is TRBD1 or TRBD2 (6 bases each). This CDR3 spans 14 amino acids. From germline, CDR1 is SEHNR and CDR2 FQNEAQ (reference sequence). Between the trimmed V and J ends, which lost 8 bases and 3 bases, there was a span of 17 bases. CDR3 coding DNA: TGTGCCAGCGGAGGGGACACTCAACTCTACGAGCAGTACTTC. It encodes CASGGDTQLYEQYF.

Ten or more counts support this clonotype. V and J are TRBV7-8 and TRBJ2-5, with a tentative D call TRBD2 (5 bases). Germline CDR1 is SGHVS and CDR2 is FQNEAQ. V was shortened by 1 base and J by 2 bases, with 11 bases between the two germline ends. This CDR3 has 15 residues. CDR3 loop: CASSLVPGGQETQYF. For the CDR3, the DNA is TGTGCCAGCAGCTTAGTACCAGGAGGTCAAGAGACCCAGTACTTC.

This clonotype was recorded a few times. The rearrangement uses TRBV6-2 or TRBV6-3 and TRBJ2-2; D could derive from TRBD1 or TRBD2 (5 bases each). The CDR3 is 16 amino acids. V lost 5 bases, J lost 5 bases, and 18 bases lay in between. Germline V gene lookup returns CDR1 MNHEY and CDR2 SVGEGT. The DNA of the CDR3 is TGTGCCAGCAGTCCCCGGGACCCCATAGAGACCGGGGAGCTGTTTTTT. This gives the protein CASSPRDPIETGELFF.

The V call is TRBV12-3 or TRBV12-4, the J call TRBJ2-7, with a weak D call TRBD2 (6 bases). Trimming removed 1 base at V and 3 bases at J, with 13 bases between. The CDR3 is made up of 15 amino acids. The DNA for the CDR3 is TGTGCCAGCAGTTTAGTCGGGGGTTCTCTCTACGAGCAGTACTTC. Translating it yields CASSLVGGSLYEQYF.

The V call is TRBV28, the J call TRBJ2-1; D is unclear. Germline-derived CDR1 and CDR2 are MDHEN and SYDVKM. The length of the CDR3 is 16 residues. The ends were cut back, 3 bases at V and 3 bases at J, with 15 bases in the middle. This CDR3 reads CASSFQGIGIYNEQFF. DNA for the CDR3: TGTGCCAGCAGTTTCCAAGGGATAGGGATCTACAATGAGCAGTTCTTC.

This clonotype came up many times. This sequence joins TRBV7-6 and TRBJ1-3, with unresolved D. Germline V gene data show CDR1 as SGHVS and CDR2 as FNYEAQ. Trimming took off 3 bases at V and 0 bases at J, with 9 bases between the two ends. The CDR3 loop spans 15 amino acids. The CDR3 protein is CASSLNSYSGNTIYF. CDR3 in DNA: TGTGCCAGCAGCTTGAACTCCTACTCTGGAAACACCATATATTTT.

This sequence joins TRBV28 and TRBJ1-1; no clear D gene. This CDR3 region has 14 residues. V lost 6 bases and J 4 bases, leaving 15 bases between the germline ends. Germline V lookup: CDR1 MDHEN, CDR2 SYDVKM. The CDR3 DNA sequence: TGTGCCAGCAGCCCTCGGCTTCGGGGCACTGAAGCTTTCTTT. Amino acids: CASSPRLRGTEAFF. The full variable domain, completed using reference TRBV28 and TRBJ1-1, is DVKVTQSSRYLVKRTGEKVFLECVQDMDHENMFWYRQDPGLGLRLIYFSYDVKMKEKGDIPEGYSVSREKKERFSLILESASTNQTSMYLCASSPRLRGTEAFFGQGTRLTVV.

This clonotype was picked up many times. The chain uses TRBV7-2 and TRBJ2-3; 8 bases agree with TRBD2. The germline CDR1 and CDR2 sequences are SGHTA and FQGNSA. The trim removed 1 base at V and 4 bases at J, leaving 10 bases unmatched. The CDR3 has 17 residues. The CDR3 sequence: CASSLGLNGGASDTQYF. CDR3 coding DNA: TGTGCCAGCAGCTTAGGCTTGAACGGGGGGGCATCAGATACGCAGTATTTT.

This clonotype occurred a few times. This rearrangement joins TRBV20-1 to TRBJ2-2; 8 bases line up with TRBD2. Looked up from germline, CDR1 is DFQATT and CDR2 is SNEGSKA (reference sequence). V dropped 7 bases and J dropped 1; count of bases not matched to a gene: 5. CDR3 length: 14 residues. The CDR3 nucleotides read TGCAGTGTCTCGGGGGGGTTGAACACCGGGGAGCTGTTTTTT. As protein: CSVSGGLNTGELFF.

This clonotype was seen more than once but under ten times. The chain recombines TRBV29-1 with TRBJ2-7, with D possibly TRBD2 on 5 matching bases. This CDR3 is built from 15 residues. Trimming stripped 5 bases from V and 2 bases from J, with 19 bases between. Germline CDR1 SQVTM, CDR2 ANQGSEA. The chain's CDR3 is CSVSSPTIDTYEQYF. The DNA of the CDR3 is TGCAGCGTTTCTAGCCCAACTATTGACACCTACGAGCAGTACTTC.

This clonotype was counted ten times or more. The chain combines TRBV7-3 with TRBJ2-3; 11 bases agree with TRBD1. The CDR3 has 16 amino acids. J gave up 5 bases and V 5 bases, and 9 bases lay outside the gene matches. Germline CDR1 reads SGHTA; CDR2 reads FQGTGA. In nucleotides, the CDR3 is TGTGCCAGCAGCGACCGGGACAGGGGGTTTTTAGATACGCAGTATTTT. This translates into CASSDRDRGFLDTQYF.